One sample yielded the 15 T cell receptor beta chains listed below, sequenced in a study of identical twins (dated by TCRdb to 2016 to 2017). The library relied on 5' RACE. Reads for this sample came from an Illumina HiSeq 2000. TCRdb itself trimmed the public reads at Q25 with fastp, ran MiXCR and retained productive beta chains. Every entry covers one CDR3 protein and lists the most common genes and DNA from its rows. The sample yields 400,000 to 550,000 distinct CDR3 sequences; roughly a quarter were counted once. The ten largest clones represent just under 3% of the sample. Another study also made use of these data, one on T cells expressing NK-cell markers.

The sample taken for sequencing was CD4+ T cells sorted from blood. The receptors derive from a woman between 18 and 29 years old in good health.

This clonotype has a handful of counts. This rearrangement joins TRBV6-1 to TRBJ2-1, with TRBD1 matching over 9 bases. J lost 1 base, V lost 6 bases, and 10 bases had no gene match. CDR3 size: 17 residues. CDR1 is MNHNS and CDR2 is SASEGT in the germline V gene. The CDR3 sequence is CASSPGQGTSSYNEQFF. The CDR3 nucleotides are TGTGCCAGCAGCCCGGGACAGGGAACTTCGTCCTACAATGAGCAGTTCTTC.

This chain joins TRBV10-3 and TRBJ2-3; D is unresolved. This CDR3 spans 12 amino acids. The V gene's germline CDR1 is ENHRY and CDR2 SYGVKD. V was cut by 5 bases and J by 6 bases, with 9 bases left in between. The CDR3 here is CAISPKGDTQYF. Written as DNA, the CDR3 is TGTGCCATCAGTCCGAAGGGCGATACGCAGTATTTT.

This clonotype showed up just a few times. The V and J genes are TRBV6-2 or TRBV6-3 and TRBJ2-1; D remains unclear. V was trimmed by 6 bases and J by 4 bases, leaving 22 bases between them. The CDR3 sequence is 17 residues long. Germline V gene data show CDR1 as MNHEY and CDR2 as SVGEGT. CDR3: CASRHALRRSIYNEQFF. The CDR3 bases are TGTGCCAGCAGACACGCGCTGAGGCGATCAATTTACAATGAGCAGTTCTTC.

The chain combines TRBV7-6 with TRBJ1-1; D possibly corresponds to TRBD1 (5 bases). CDR1 and CDR2 from the germline V gene are SGHVS and FNYEAQ. There are 16 residues in the CDR3. V dropped 5 bases and J dropped 0 bases, with 16 bases sitting between them. In nucleotides, the CDR3 is TGTGCCAGCAGCCCTAGGGGAGGTGGGATGAACACTGAAGCTTTCTTT. Translation gives CASSPRGGGMNTEAFF.

V is TRBV4-3 and J is TRBJ2-6, with 7 positions matching TRBD2. The CDR3 has 16 amino acids. Germline CDR1 and CDR2: LGHNA and YSLEER. Trimming cost V 4 bases and J 0 bases; bases outside gene matches: 3. The CDR3 region is CASSPSGASGANVLTF. CDR3 sequence (DNA): TGCGCCAGCAGCCCTAGCGGAGCCTCTGGGGCCAACGTCCTGACTTTC.

This clonotype was detected a few times. The chain employs TRBV7-2 and TRBJ2-1; D possibly corresponds to TRBD1 (6 bases). Trimming pared 2 bases from V and 4 bases from J, leaving 12 bases between. Per germline, CDR1 SGHTA and CDR2 FQGNSA. This CDR3 is 15 amino acids long. The CDR3 region is CASSLWQGIYNEQFF. The CDR3 DNA follows: TGTGCCAGCAGCTTATGGCAGGGGATATACAATGAGCAGTTCTTC. The variable domain in full, completed from reference TRBV7-2 and TRBJ2-1, reads GAGVSQSPSNKVTEKGKDVELRCDPISGHTALYWYRQSLGQGLEFLIYFQGNSAPDKSGLPSDRFSAERTGGSVSTLTIQRTQQEDSAVYLCASSLWQGIYNEQFFGPGTRLTVL.

In its sample, this clonotype was seen a few times. V gene TRBV12-3 or TRBV12-4 combines with J gene TRBJ2-1; 7 bases map to TRBD2. This CDR3 region has 15 residues. V lost 7 bases, J lost 0 bases, and 6 bases stayed unmatched. Written as DNA, the CDR3 is TGTGCCAGCACCCTTGGCGGGAGCTCCTACAATGAGCAGTTCTTC. Protein product: CASTLGGSSYNEQFF.

The sample holds a few counts of this clonotype. The chain links TRBV20-1 to TRBJ2-3; D is uncertain. This CDR3 is built from 14 residues. Germline CDR1 reads DFQATT; CDR2 reads SNEGSKA (reference sequence). V was clipped by 1 base and J by 0 bases, with 8 bases between them. The CDR3 region has the DNA TGCAGTGCTAGAGGGCAGCCTAGCACAGATACGCAGTATTTT. The encoded protein is CSARGQPSTDTQYF.

In this sample, this clonotype turned up a few times. The J gene is TRBJ2-7, the V gene TRBV3-1; a weak D match, TRBD1 (5 bases). The V gene's germline CDR1 is LGHDT and CDR2 YNNKEL (reference sequence). Trimming cost V 4 bases and J 3 bases, with 13 bases left between them. The CDR3 length is 14 residues. For the CDR3, the DNA is TGTGCCAGCAGCCTCTCAGGACACCACTACGAGCAGTACTTC. Protein product: CASSLSGHHYEQYF.

This clonotype was seen a handful of times. The V call is TRBV12-3 or TRBV12-4, the J call TRBJ2-1; the D gene is possibly TRBD1 (7 bases). The CDR3 consists of 14 residues. V was clipped by 5 bases and J by 4 bases, with 12 bases between them. Here the CDR3 reads CASSRGTEYNEQFF. The CDR3 DNA sequence: TGTGCCAGCAGTCGCGGGACAGAATACAATGAGCAGTTCTTC.

This clonotype was recorded many times. The chain recombines TRBV20-1 with TRBJ2-7; the D is unclear. Germline loops: CDR1 DFQATT, CDR2 SNEGSKA (reference sequence). The CDR3 runs 11 residues. V was trimmed by 8 bases and J by 3 bases, leaving 11 bases between them. DNA of the CDR3: TGCAGTCCGGCGAGTGGCTACGAGCAGTACTTC. The encoded protein is CSPASGYEQYF.

The CDR3 is CASSQVGRRRGETQYF. CDR3 bases: TGCGCCAGCAGCCAAGTTGGTCGTCGGAGGGGGGAGACCCAGTACTTC. This chain connects TRBV4-1 to TRBJ2-5; perhaps D is TRBD1 or TRBD2 (6 bases each). V was pared by 1 base and J by 5 bases, with 17 bases between. Germline V gene lookup returns CDR1 MGHRA and CDR2 YSYEKL. This CDR3 spans 16 amino acids.

This clonotype was recorded a few times. V usage is TRBV20-1 and J usage is TRBJ2-2, with D uncertain. Germline V gene data show CDR1 as DFQATT and CDR2 as SNEGSKA (reference sequence). This CDR3 spans 13 amino acids. V was pared by 6 bases and J by 3 bases, with 11 bases between. DNA of the CDR3: TGCAGTGCCCTGACGACGGACACCGGGGAGCTGTTTTTT. It encodes CSALTTDTGELFF.

This clonotype was counted between two and nine times. The gene calls are TRBV27 and TRBJ2-1, with D perhaps TRBD1 (6 bases). In germline, CDR1 is MNHEY, CDR2 SMNVEV (reference sequence). Trimming left V 5 bases short and J 0 bases short, with 11 bases between. The CDR3 contains 15 residues. The CDR3 coding sequence is TGTGCCAGCAGTAAAAGACAGGACTCCTACAATGAGCAGTTCTTC. Translating it yields CASSKRQDSYNEQFF.

This clonotype was detected a few times. The V gene is TRBV5-4, the J gene TRBJ1-2, with D hard to call. The V and J ends lost 3 bases and 12 bases respectively, with 18 bases between them. CDR1 is SGHNT and CDR2 is YYREEE in the germline V gene (reference sequence). The CDR3 runs to 13 residues. DNA for the CDR3: TGTGCCAGCAGCTCTTTCCTGGGATCCAGGCACACCTTC. Its protein is CASSSFLGSRHTF.